The sequence of this TCR beta chain was determined in a study of CD8 T cells in Susac syndrome. To note about this clonotype: Antigen unknown.

Overall study findings and caveats: It was acknowledged by the study that relatively few individuals were included in its TCR sequencing and HLA analysis.

Trimming at V came to 5 bases and at J to 2 bases, leaving 11 bases not matched to a gene. The V gene's germline CDR1 is SEHNR and CDR2 FQNEAQ (reference sequence). The CDR3 has 17 amino acids. With random hexamers, about 0.5 to 1 ug RNA was reverse transcribed. An immunoSEQ multiplex PCR amplified TCR beta CDR3 over 54 Vbeta and 13 Jbeta. In TCRdb, the immunoSEQ multiplex PCR reads were re-called with MiXCR into one record per CDR3 protein. The table records roughly 300,000 distinct CDR3 sequences, 70% to 90% of them present only once. This clonotype was obtained from a human donor with multiple sclerosis. The sample was CD8+ T cells from PBMCs. The gene calls are TRBV7-9 and TRBJ2-4, with TRBD1 matching 8 bases. CDR3 nucleotide sequence: TGTGCCAGCAGCCCCCCGGCAGGGGGCGCTTCCAAAAACATTCAGTACTTC. Protein product: CASSPPAGGASKNIQYF.